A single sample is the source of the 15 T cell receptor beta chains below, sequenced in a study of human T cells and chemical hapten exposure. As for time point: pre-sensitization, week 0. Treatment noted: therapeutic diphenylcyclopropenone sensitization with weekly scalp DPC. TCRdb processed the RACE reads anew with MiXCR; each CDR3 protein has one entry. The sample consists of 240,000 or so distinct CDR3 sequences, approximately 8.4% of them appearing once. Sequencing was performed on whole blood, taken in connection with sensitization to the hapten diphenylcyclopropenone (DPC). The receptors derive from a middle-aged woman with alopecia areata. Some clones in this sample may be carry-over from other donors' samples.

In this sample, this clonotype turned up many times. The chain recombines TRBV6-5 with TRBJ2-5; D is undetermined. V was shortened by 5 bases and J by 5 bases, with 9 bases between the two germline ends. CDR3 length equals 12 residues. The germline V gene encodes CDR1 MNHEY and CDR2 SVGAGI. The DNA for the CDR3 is TGTGCCAGCAGTCCCGAGAGGGAGACCCAGTACTTC. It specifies CASSPERETQYF.

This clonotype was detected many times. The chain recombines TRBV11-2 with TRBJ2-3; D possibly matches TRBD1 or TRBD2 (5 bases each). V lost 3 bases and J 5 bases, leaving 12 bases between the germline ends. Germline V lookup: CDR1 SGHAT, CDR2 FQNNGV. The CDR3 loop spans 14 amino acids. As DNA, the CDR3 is TGTGCCAGCAGCTTTGTCCGGGGCGTAGATACGCAGTATTTT. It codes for CASSFVRGVDTQYF.

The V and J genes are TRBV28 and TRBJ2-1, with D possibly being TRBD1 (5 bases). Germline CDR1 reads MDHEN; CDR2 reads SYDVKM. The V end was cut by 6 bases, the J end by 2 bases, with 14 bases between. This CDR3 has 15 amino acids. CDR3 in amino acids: CASRQGAGPYNEQFF. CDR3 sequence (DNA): TGTGCCAGCAGACAAGGGGCAGGGCCCTACAATGAGCAGTTCTTC. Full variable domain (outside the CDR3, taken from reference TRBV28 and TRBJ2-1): DVKVTQSSRYLVKRTGEKVFLECVQDMDHENMFWYRQDPGLGLRLIYFSYDVKMKEKGDIPEGYSVSREKKERFSLILESASTNQTSMYLCASRQGAGPYNEQFFGPGTRLTVL.

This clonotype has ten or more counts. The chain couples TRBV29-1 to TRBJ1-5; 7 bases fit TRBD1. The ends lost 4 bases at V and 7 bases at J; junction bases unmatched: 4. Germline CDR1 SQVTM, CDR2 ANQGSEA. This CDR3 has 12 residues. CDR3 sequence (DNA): TGCAGCGTTGGAACAGGGGTGCAGCCCCAGCATTTT. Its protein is CSVGTGVQPQHF.

The CDR3 nucleotides are TGCGCCAGCAGATATGGAGCTCGGACGCGTTACACAGATACGCAGTATTTT. It is translated as CASRYGARTRYTDTQYF. The genes are TRBV5-1 and TRBJ2-3; D not certain. The germline gives CDR1 SGHRS, CDR2 YFSETQ. Trimming pared 5 bases from V and 2 bases from J, leaving 21 bases between. This CDR3 is built from 17 residues.

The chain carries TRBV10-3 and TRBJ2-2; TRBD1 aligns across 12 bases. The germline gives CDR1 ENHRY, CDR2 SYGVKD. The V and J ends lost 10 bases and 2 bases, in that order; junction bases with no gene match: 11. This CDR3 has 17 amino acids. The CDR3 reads CATLPRGTGGNTGELFF. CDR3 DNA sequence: TGTGCCACTCTCCCTAGGGGGACAGGGGGCAACACCGGGGAGCTGTTTTTT.

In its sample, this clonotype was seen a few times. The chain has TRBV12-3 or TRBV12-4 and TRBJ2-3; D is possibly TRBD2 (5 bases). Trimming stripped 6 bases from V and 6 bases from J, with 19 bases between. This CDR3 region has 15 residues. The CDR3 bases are TGTGCCAGCAGCTATAGCGCTCCGCTGGGGGATACGCAGTATTTT. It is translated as CASSYSAPLGDTQYF.

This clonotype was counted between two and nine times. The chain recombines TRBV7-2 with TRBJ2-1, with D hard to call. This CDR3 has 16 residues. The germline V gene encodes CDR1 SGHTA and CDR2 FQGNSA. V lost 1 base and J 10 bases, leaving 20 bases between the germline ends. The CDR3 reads CASSLGVWPPPGEQFF. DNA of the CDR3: TGTGCCAGCAGCTTAGGGGTCTGGCCCCCCCCCGGGGAGCAGTTCTTC.

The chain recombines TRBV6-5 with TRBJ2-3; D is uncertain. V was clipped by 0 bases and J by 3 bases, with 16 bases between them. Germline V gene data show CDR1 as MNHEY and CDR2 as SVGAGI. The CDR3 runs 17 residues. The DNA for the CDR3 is TGTGCCAGCAGTTACTCTCTCGTCGCTAGATCTACAGATACGCAGTATTTT. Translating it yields CASSYSLVARSTDTQYF.

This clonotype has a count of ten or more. The DNA for the CDR3 is TGTGCCTGCTTGGGGACAGGAGCTGAAGCTTTCTTT. It codes for CACLGTGAEAFF. The chain links TRBV12-3 or TRBV12-4 to TRBJ1-1; 8 bases fit TRBD1. CDR3 length: 12 amino acids. The V segment lost 11 bases and the J segment 6 bases; nucleotides outside the gene matches: 8.

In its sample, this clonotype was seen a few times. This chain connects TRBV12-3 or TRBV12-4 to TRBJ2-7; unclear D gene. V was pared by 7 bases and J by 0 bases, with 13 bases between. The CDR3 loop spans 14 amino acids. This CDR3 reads CASTRHNRSYEQYF. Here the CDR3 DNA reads TGTGCCAGCACAAGGCATAACCGCTCCTACGAGCAGTACTTC.

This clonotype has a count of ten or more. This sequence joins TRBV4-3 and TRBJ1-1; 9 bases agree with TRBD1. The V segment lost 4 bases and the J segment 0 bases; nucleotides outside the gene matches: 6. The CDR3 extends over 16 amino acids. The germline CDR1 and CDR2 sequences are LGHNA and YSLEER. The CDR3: CASSPTGGSLNTEAFF. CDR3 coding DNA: TGCGCCAGCAGCCCTACAGGGGGCTCGCTGAACACTGAAGCTTTCTTT.

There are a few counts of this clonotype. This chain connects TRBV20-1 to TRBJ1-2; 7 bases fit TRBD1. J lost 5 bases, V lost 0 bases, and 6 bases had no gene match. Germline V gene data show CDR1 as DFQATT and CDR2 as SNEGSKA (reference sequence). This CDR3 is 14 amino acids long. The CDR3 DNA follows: TGCAGTGCTAGAGATACAGGGGCGCTTTATGGCTACACCTTC. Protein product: CSARDTGALYGYTF.

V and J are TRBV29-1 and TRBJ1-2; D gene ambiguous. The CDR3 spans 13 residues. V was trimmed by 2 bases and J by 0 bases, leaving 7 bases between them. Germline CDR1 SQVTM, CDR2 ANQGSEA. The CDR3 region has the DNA TGCAGCGTTGAAACCTTCTCTAACTATGGCTACACCTTC. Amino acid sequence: CSVETFSNYGYTF.

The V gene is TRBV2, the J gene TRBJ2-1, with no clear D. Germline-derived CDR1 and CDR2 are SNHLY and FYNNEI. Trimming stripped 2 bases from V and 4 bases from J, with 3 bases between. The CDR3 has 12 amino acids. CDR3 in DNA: TGTGCCAGCAGTGAACATTACAATGAGCAGTTCTTC. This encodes CASSEHYNEQFF.